This TCR beta chain was captured in a study of yellow fever vaccine responses in identical twins. Study-wide findings and caveats: On the reported evidence, twins' vaccine T cell responses seemed partly convergent and partly personalized.

As for this clonotype: Antigen specificity is unknown.

In germline, CDR1 is DFQATT, CDR2 SNEGSKA (reference sequence). This CDR3 region has 10 residues. V lost 6 bases and J lost 6, with 9 bases in between. TCRdb re-called the RT-PCR reads through MiXCR, storing one row per CDR3 protein. This table has 9,800 or so distinct CDR3 sequences, 65% to 85% appearing once. Source: T cells from blood (PBMCs), unsorted or a sorted subset (not recorded which), taken before or after yellow fever vaccination (not recorded which). The chain carries TRBV20-1 and TRBJ2-7; D might be TRBD1 (6 bases). The source of this sequence is a woman younger than 35 who received the yellow fever vaccine. The DNA for the CDR3 is TGCAGTGCGGGGGCGTCCGAGCAGTACGTC. Translating it yields CSAGASEQYV.